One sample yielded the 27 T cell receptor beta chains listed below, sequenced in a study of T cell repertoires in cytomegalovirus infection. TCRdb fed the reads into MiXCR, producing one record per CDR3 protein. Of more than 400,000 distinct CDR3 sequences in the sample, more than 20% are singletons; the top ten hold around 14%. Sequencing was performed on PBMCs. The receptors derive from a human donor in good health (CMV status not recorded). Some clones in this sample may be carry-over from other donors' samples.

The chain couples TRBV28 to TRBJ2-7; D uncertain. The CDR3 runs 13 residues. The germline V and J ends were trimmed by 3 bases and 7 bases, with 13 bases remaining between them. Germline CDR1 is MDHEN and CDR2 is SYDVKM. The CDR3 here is CASSFGPWGEQYV. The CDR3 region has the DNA TGTGCCAGCAGTTTTGGGCCGTGGGGAGAGCAGTACGTC.

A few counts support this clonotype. The CDR3 DNA is TGCGCCAGCAGCTTGGCCGTCGGACAGCGGGATGAGCAGTTCTTC. Protein: CASSLAVGQRDEQFF. The chain has TRBV5-1 and TRBJ2-1; D tentatively reads TRBD1 or TRBD2 (6 bases each). The germline gives CDR1 SGHRS, CDR2 YFSETQ. The V gene lost 0 bases and the J gene lost 8 bases, with 15 bases spanning the gap. This CDR3 contains 15 residues.

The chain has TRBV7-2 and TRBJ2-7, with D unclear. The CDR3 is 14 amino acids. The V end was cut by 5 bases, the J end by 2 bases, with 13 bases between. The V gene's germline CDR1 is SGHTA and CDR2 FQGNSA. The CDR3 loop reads CASSIGDGAYEQYF. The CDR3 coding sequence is TGTGCCAGCAGCATAGGCGACGGAGCCTACGAGCAGTACTTC.

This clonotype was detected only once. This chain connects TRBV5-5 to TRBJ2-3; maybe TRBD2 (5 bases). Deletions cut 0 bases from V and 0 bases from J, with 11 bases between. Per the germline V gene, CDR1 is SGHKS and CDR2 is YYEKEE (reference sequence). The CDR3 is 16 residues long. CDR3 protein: CASSLGPGISTDTQYF. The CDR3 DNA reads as TGTGCCAGCAGCTTGGGGCCCGGGATAAGCACAGATACGCAGTATTTT.

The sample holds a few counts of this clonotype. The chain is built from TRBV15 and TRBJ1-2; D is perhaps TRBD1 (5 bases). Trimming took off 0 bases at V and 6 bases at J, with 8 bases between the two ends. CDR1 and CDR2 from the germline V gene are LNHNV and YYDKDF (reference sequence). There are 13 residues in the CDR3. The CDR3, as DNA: TGTGCCACCAGCAGAGATCTGGGGGATGGCTACACCTTC. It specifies CATSRDLGDGYTF. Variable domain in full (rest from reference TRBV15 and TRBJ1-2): DAMVIQNPRYQVTQFGKPVTLSCSQTLNHNVMYWYQQKSSQAPKLLFHYYDKDFNNEADTPDNFQSRRPNTSFCFLDIRSPGLGDTAMYLCATSRDLGDGYTFGSGTRLTVV.

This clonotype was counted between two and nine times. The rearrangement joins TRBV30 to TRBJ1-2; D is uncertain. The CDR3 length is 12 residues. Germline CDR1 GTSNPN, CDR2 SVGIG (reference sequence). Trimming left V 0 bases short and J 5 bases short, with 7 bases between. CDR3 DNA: TGTGCCTGGAGTGTCTCGAGATATGGCTACACCTTC. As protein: CAWSVSRYGYTF.

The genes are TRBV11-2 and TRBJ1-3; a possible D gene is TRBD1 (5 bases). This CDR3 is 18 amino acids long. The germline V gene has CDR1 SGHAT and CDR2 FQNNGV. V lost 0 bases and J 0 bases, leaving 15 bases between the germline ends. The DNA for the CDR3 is TGTGCCAGCAGCTTAGATGCGAGGCAGGGCTTCTCTGGAAACACCATATATTTT. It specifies CASSLDARQGFSGNTIYF. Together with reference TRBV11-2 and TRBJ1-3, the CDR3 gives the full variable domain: EAGVAQSPRYKIIEKRQSVAFWCNPISGHATLYWYQQILGQGPKLLIQFQNNGVVDDSQLPKDRFSAERLKGVDSTLKIQPAKLEDSAVYLCASSLDARQGFSGNTIYFGEGSWLTVV.

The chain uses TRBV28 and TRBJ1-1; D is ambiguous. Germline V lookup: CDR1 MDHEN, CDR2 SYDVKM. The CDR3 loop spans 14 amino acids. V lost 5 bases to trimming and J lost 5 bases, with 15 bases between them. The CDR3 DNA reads TGTGCCAGCAGTCCCCATTCCCCAACAACTGAAGCTTTCTTT. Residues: CASSPHSPTTEAFF.

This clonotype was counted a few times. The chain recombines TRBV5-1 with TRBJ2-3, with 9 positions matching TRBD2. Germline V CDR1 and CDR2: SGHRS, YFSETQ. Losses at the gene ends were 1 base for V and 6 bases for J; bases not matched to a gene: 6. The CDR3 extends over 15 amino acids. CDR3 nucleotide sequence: TGCGCCAGCAGCTTGCCCAGCGGGAGGTGGGATACGCAGTATTTT. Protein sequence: CASSLPSGRWDTQYF. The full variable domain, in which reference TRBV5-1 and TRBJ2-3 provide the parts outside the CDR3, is KAGVTQTPRYLIKTRGQQVTLSCSPISGHRSVSWYQQTPGQGLQFLFEYFSETQRNKGNFPGRFSGRQFSNSRSEMNVSTLELGDSALYLCASSLPSGRWDTQYFGPGTRLTVL.

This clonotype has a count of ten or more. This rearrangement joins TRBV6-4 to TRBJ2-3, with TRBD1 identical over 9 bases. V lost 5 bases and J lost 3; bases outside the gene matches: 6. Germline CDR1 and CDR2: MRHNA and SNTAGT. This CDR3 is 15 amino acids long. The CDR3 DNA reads TGTGCCAGCAGTCCGGGACAGGGTGAAACAGATACGCAGTATTTT. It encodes CASSPGQGETDTQYF.

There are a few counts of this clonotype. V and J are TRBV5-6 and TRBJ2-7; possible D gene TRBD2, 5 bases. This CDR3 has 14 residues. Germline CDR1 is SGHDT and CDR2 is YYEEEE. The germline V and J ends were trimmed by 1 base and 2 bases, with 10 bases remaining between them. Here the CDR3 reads CASSLRRWTYEQYF. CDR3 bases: TGTGCCAGCAGCTTGAGGAGGTGGACCTACGAGCAGTACTTC.

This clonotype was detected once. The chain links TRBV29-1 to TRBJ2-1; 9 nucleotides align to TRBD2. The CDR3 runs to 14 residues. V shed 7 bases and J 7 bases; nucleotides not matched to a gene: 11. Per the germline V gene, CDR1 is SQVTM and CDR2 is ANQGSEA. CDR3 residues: CSAGSLAGRNEQFF. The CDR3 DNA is TGCAGCGCCGGGTCCCTAGCGGGACGTAATGAGCAGTTCTTC.

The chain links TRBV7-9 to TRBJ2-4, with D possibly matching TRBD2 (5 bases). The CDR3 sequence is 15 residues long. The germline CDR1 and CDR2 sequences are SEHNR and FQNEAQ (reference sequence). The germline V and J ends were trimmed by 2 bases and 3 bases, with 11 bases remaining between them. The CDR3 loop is CASSLSLAGKNIQYF. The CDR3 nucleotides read TGTGCCAGCAGCTTAAGCCTAGCAGGCAAAAACATTCAGTACTTC.

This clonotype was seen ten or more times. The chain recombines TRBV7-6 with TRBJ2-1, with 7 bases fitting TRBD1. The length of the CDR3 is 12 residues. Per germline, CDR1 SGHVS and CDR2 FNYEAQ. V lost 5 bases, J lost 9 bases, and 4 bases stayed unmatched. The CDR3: CASSPTGIEQFF. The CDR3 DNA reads TGTGCCAGCAGCCCGACAGGGATTGAGCAGTTCTTC.

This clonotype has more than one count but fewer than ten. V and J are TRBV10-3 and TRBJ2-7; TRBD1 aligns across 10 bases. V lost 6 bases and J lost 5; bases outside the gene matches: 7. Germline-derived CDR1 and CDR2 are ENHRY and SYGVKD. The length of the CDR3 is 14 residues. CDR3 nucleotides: TGTGCCATCAGAGTCGGGACAGGGGTCCACGAGCAGTACTTC. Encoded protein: CAIRVGTGVHEQYF.

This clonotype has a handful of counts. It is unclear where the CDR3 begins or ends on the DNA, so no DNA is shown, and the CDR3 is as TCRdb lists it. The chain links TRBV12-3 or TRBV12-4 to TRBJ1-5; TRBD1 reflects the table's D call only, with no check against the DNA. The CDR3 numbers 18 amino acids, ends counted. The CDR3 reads CASSLLSGPPGSNQPQHF.

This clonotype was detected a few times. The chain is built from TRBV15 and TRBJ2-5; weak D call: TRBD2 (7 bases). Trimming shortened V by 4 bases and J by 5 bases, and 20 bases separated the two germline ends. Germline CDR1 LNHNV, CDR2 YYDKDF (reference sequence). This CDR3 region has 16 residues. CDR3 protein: CATSKKRGGAVETQYF. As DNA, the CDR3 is TGTGCCACCAGCAAAAAGAGAGGGGGGGCTGTGGAGACCCAGTACTTC.

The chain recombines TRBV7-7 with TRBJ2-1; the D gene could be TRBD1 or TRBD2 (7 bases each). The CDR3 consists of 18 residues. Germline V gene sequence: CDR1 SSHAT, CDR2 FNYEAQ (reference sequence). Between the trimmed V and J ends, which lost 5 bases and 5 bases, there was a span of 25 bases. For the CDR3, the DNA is TGTGCCAGCAGCGGACAGGTAGTGGCGGGAGCTCTGGACAATGAGCAGTTCTTC. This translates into CASSGQVVAGALDNEQFF. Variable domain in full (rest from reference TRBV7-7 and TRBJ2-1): GAGVSQSPRYKVTKRGQDVTLRCDPISSHATLYWYQQALGQGPEFLTYFNYEAQPDKSGLPSDRFSAERPEGSISTLTIQRTEQRDSAMYRCASSGQVVAGALDNEQFFGPGTRLTVL.

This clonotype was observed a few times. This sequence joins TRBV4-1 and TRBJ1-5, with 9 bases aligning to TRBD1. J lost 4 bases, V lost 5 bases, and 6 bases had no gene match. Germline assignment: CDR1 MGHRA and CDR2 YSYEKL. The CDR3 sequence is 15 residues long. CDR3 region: CASSKPGTGNQPQHF. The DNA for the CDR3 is TGCGCCAGCAGCAAACCCGGGACAGGGAATCAGCCCCAGCATTTT.

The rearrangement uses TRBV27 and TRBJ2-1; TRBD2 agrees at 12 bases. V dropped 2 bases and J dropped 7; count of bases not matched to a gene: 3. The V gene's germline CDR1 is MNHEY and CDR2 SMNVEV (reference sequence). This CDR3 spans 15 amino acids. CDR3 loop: CASSLLAGGWNEQFF. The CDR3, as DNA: TGTGCCAGCAGTTTACTAGCGGGAGGGTGGAATGAGCAGTTCTTC.

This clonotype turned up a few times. CDR3 sequence: CSVRQGNTEAFF. CDR3 in DNA: TGCAGCGTCCGCCAGGGGAACACTGAAGCTTTCTTT. The V and J genes are TRBV29-1 and TRBJ1-1, with D possibly TRBD1 on 5 matching bases. Between the trimmed V and J ends, which lost 6 bases and 1 base, there was a span of 9 bases. The CDR3 consists of 12 residues. Germline loops: CDR1 SQVTM, CDR2 ANQGSEA. Drawing the rest from reference TRBV29-1 and TRBJ1-1, the complete variable domain is SAVISQKPSRDICQRGTSLTIQCQVDSQVTMMFWYRQQPGQSLTLIATANQGSEATYESGFVIDKFPISRPNLTFSTLTVSNMSPEDSSIYLCSVRQGNTEAFFGQGTRLTVV.

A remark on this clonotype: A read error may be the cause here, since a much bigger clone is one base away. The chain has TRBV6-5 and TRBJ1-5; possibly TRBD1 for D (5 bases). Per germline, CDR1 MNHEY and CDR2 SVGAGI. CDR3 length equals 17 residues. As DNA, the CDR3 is TGTGCCAGCAGTTACTCGGCGGGGGGTAATAGCAATCATCCCCAGCATTTT. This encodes CASSYSAGGNSNHPQHF.

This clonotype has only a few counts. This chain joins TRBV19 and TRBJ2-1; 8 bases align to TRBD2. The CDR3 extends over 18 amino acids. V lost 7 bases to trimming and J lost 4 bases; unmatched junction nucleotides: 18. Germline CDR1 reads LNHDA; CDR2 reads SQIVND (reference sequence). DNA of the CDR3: TGTGCCAGTAAGCCTAGCGGGTCCCCTTGGGGGTTTTACAATGAGCAGTTCTTC. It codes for CASKPSGSPWGFYNEQFF. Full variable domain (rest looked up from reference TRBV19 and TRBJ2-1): DGGITQSPKYLFRKEGQNVTLSCEQNLNHDAMYWYRQDPGQGLRLIYYSQIVNDFQKGDIAEGYSVSREKKESFPLTVTSAQKNPTAFYLCASKPSGSPWGFYNEQFFGPGTRLTVL.

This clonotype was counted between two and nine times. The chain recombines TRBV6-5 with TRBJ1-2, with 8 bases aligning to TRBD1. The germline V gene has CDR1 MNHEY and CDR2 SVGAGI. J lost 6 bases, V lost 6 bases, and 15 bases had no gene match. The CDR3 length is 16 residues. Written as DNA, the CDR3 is TGTGCCAGCAGCCTCGGAACACCGGTGACAGGGGATGGCTACACCTTC. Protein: CASSLGTPVTGDGYTF.

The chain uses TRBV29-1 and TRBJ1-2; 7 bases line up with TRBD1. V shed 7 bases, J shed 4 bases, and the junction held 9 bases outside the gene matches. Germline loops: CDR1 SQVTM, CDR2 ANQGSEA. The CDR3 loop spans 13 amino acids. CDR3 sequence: CSARTGALYGYTF. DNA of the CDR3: TGCAGCGCCAGGACAGGAGCTCTCTATGGCTACACCTTC.

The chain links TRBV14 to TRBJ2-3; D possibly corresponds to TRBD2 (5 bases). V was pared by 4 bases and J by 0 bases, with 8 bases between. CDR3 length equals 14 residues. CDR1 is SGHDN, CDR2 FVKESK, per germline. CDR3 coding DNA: TGTGCCAGCAGCCGACTACCTAGCACAGATACGCAGTATTTT. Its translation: CASSRLPSTDTQYF. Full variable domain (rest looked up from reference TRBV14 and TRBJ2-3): EAGVTQFPSHSVIEKGQTVTLRCDPISGHDNLYWYRRVMGKEIKFLLHFVKESKQDESGMPNNRFLAERTGGTYSTLKVQPAELEDSGVYFCASSRLPSTDTQYFGPGTRLTVL.

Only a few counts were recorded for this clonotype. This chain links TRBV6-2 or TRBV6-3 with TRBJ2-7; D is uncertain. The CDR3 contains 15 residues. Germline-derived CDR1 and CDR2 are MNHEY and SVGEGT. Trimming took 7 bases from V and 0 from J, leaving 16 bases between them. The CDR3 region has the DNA TGTGCCAGCACCCCTTATCCGTGGAGCTCCTACGAGCAGTACTTC. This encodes CASTPYPWSSYEQYF.